The 11 T cell receptor beta chains reported below all come from one sample, sequenced in a study of identical twins. From the 5' RACE reads, TCRdb called clonotypes with MiXCR, one entry per CDR3 protein. The table shows roughly 500,000 distinct CDR3 sequences, with about 20% occurring only once. The sample was also reused in another study, on T cells expressing NK-cell markers.

Sequencing input: CD4+ T cells sorted from blood. The receptor source for this set is a woman aged 18-30 years in good health.

This sequence joins TRBV9 and TRBJ2-3; D not certain. Per the germline V gene, CDR1 is SGDLS and CDR2 is YYNGEE. Trimming removed 0 bases from V and 1 base from J, with 12 bases in between. CDR3 length: 16 residues. CDR3 in DNA: TGTGCCAGCAGCGTAGTTACTACCAAGGGCACAGATACGCAGTATTTT. Amino acid sequence: CASSVVTTKGTDTQYF. The complete variable domain, with remaining parts taken from reference TRBV9 and TRBJ2-3, reads DSGVTQTPKHLITATGQRVTLRCSPRSGDLSVYWYQQSLDQGLQFLIQYYNGEERAKGNILERFSAQQFPDLHSELNLSSLELGDSALYFCASSVVTTKGTDTQYFGPGTRLTVL.

The genes are TRBV7-9 and TRBJ2-1; D remains ambiguous. This CDR3 has 9 amino acids. Germline V CDR1 and CDR2: SEHNR, FQNEAQ (reference sequence). Between the trimmed V and J ends, which lost 2 bases and 12 bases, there was a span of 2 bases. As DNA, the CDR3 is TGTGCCAGCAGCTTAATGCAGTTCTTC. It specifies CASSLMQFF.

In this sample, this clonotype turned up a few times. This chain uses TRBV5-1 with TRBJ2-1, with unresolved D. The CDR3 runs to 12 residues. V lost 0 bases and J lost 13, with 11 bases in between. Per the germline V gene, CDR1 is SGHRS and CDR2 is YFSETQ. CDR3 sequence (DNA): TGCGCCAGCAGCTTGGAAGGGCCCTACCAGTTCTTC. Translating it yields CASSLEGPYQFF.

CDR3 nucleotides: TGCAGTGCTAGAGAATCCGGGGACTCCCAGTTCTTC. It specifies CSARESGDSQFF. The rearrangement uses TRBV20-1 and TRBJ2-1, with D possibly matching TRBD2 (6 bases). Germline V gene sequence: CDR1 DFQATT, CDR2 SNEGSKA (reference sequence). The CDR3 sequence is 12 residues long. V was cut by 0 bases and J by 13 bases, with 13 bases left in between.

This chain uses TRBV6-1 with TRBJ2-2; D remains ambiguous. The CDR3 length is 14 residues. Germline CDR1 and CDR2: MNHNS and SASEGT. The ends were cut back, 4 bases at V and 8 bases at J, with 14 bases in the middle. The CDR3 DNA reads as TGTGCCAGCAGTGTGGAGCCCCGTGGAGGGGAGCTGTTTTTT. As protein: CASSVEPRGGELFF.

This clonotype was counted only a few times. V is TRBV6-5 and J is TRBJ1-1; tentatively, D is TRBD1 (6 bases). The length of the CDR3 is 14 residues. Germline values: CDR1 MNHEY, CDR2 SVGAGI. Trimming took off 4 bases at V and 3 bases at J, with 12 bases between the two ends. CDR3 coding DNA: TGTGCCAGCAGTTCGACAGGTTCCCACACTGAAGCTTTCTTT. It translates to CASSSTGSHTEAFF.

The gene calls are TRBV7-9 and TRBJ2-3; the match to TRBD2 covers 7 bases. Germline lookup yields CDR1 SEHNR and CDR2 FQNEAQ (reference sequence). CDR3 length equals 16 residues. J was trimmed by 2 bases and V by 5 bases; bases with no gene match: 10. This CDR3 is CASSLSLAATTDTQYF. The CDR3 nucleotides read TGTGCCAGCAGCCTTTCCCTAGCGGCCACCACAGATACGCAGTATTTT.

This sequence joins TRBV2 and TRBJ2-7; the match to TRBD2 covers 7 bases. The CDR3 is 14 amino acids. J was trimmed by 3 bases and V by 1 base; bases with no gene match: 3. Germline V gives CDR1 SNHLY, CDR2 FYNNEI. Here the CDR3 reads CASSEGTRFYEQYF. The CDR3 bases are TGTGCCAGCAGTGAAGGGACTAGATTCTACGAGCAGTACTTC.

This clonotype was seen only a few times. The chain combines TRBV5-1 with TRBJ2-7; D perhaps matches TRBD2 (5 bases). CDR3 size: 14 residues. The V gene lost 2 bases and the J gene lost 4 bases, with 13 bases spanning the gap. From germline, CDR1 is SGHRS and CDR2 YFSETQ. CDR3: CASSLGLPGYEQYF. In DNA form, the CDR3 reads TGCGCCAGCAGCTTAGGACTTCCTGGGTACGAGCAGTACTTC. The variable domain in full, with the rest retrieved from reference TRBV5-1 and TRBJ2-7, is KAGVTQTPRYLIKTRGQQVTLSCSPISGHRSVSWYQQTPGQGLQFLFEYFSETQRNKGNFPGRFSGRQFSNSRSEMNVSTLELGDSALYLCASSLGLPGYEQYFGPGTRLTVT.

The rearrangement joins TRBV6-1 to TRBJ2-5; TRBD1 agrees at 7 bases. The V gene end was trimmed by 7 bases and the J gene end by 5 bases; junction bases not matched to a gene: 16. Germline V CDR1 and CDR2: MNHNS, SASEGT. The CDR3 consists of 16 residues. This chain's CDR3 is CASTLPGTDGVETQYF. CDR3 in DNA: TGTGCCAGCACCTTACCCGGGACAGACGGGGTCGAGACCCAGTACTTC.

This chain connects TRBV12-3 or TRBV12-4 to TRBJ1-5; D perhaps matches TRBD1 (6 bases). Between the trimmed V and J ends, which lost 5 bases and 9 bases, there was a span of 17 bases. This CDR3 is 14 amino acids long. The CDR3 region is CASSLTGPTWPQHF. CDR3 sequence (DNA): TGTGCCAGCAGTCTTACAGGGCCCACGTGGCCCCAGCATTTT.